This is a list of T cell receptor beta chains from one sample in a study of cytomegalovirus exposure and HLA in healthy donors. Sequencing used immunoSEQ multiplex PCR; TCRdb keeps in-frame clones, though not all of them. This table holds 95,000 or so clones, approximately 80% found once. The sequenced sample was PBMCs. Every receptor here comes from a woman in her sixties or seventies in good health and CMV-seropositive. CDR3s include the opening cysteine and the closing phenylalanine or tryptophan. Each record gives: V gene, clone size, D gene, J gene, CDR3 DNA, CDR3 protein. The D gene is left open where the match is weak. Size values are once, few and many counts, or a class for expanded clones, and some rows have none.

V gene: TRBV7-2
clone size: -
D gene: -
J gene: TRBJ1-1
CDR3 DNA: TGTGCCAGCAGCTTATTGGCAGGGTCCTTGAACACTGAAGCTTTCTTT
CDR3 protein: CASSLLAGSLNTEAFF

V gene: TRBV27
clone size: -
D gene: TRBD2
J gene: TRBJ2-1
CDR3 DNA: TGTGCCAGCAGTTTGAAGGCTAGCGGTTACAATGAGCAGTTCTTC
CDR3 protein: CASSLKASGYNEQFF

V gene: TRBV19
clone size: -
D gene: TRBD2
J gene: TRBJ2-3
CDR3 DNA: TGTGCCAGTACCGCCAGCGGGAGTAGAGCAGATACGCAGTATTTT
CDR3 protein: CASTASGSRADTQYF

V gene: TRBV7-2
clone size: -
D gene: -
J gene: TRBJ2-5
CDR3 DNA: TGTGCCAGCAGCTTACCCCCCAGCCAAGAGACCCAGTACTTC
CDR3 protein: CASSLPPSQETQYF

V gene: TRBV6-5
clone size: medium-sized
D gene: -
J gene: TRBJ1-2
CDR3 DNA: TGTGCCAGCAGTCCCGGTGGTGGCTACACCTTC
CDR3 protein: CASSPGGGYTF

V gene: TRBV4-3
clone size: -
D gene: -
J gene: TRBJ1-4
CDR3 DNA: TGCGCCAGCAGCCAACAGTATTCAACTAATGAAAAACTGTTTTTT
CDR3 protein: CASSQQYSTNEKLFF

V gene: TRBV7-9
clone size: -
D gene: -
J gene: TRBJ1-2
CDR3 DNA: TGTTCCAGCAGCCCCGTCTTCGTTGGCTACACCTTC
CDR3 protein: CSSSPVFVGYTF

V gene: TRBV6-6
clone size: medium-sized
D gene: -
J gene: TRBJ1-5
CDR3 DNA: TGTGCCAGCAGTTACGGTGGGCCCCAGGCGCCCCAGCATTTT
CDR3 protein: CASSYGGPQAPQHF

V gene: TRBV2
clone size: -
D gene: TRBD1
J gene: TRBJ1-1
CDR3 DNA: TGTGCCAGCTGGGGGGACAGAACCTTAGATACAACTATGAACACTGAAGCTTTCTTT
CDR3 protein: CASWGDRTLDTTMNTEAFF

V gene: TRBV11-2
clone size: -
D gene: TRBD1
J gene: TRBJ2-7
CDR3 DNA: TGTGCCAGCAGCTTAGGGACAGGGGGGAAGAGGGCGGCCTACGAGCAGTACTTC
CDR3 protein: CASSLGTGGKRAAYEQYF

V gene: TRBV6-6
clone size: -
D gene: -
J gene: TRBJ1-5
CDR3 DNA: TGTGCCAGCAGTCCAAAGGGGAACAATCAGCCCCAGCATTTT
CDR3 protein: CASSPKGNNQPQHF

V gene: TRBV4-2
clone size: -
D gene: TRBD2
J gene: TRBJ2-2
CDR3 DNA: TGTGCCAGCAGCCAAGCGACTAGCGGCACCGGGGAGCTGTTTTTT
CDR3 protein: CASSQATSGTGELFF

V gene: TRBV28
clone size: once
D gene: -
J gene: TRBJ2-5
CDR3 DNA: TGTGCCAGCAGCCCATACTTCGGGGAGACCCAGTACTTC
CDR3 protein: CASSPYFGETQYF

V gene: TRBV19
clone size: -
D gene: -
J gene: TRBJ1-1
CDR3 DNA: TGTGCCAGTAGTCTGGTCAGGATGAACACTGAAGCTTTCTTT
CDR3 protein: CASSLVRMNTEAFF

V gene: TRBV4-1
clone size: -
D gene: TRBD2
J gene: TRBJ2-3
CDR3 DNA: TGCGCCAGCAGCCAAAGGGGGGGGCGGGAGGGTAGCACAGATACGCAGTATTTT
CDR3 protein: CASSQRGGREGSTDTQYF

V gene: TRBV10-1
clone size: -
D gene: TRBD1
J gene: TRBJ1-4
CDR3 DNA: TGCGCCAGCAGCAAAACCCGGGACAGCTCTAATGAAAAACTGTTTTTT
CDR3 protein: CASSKTRDSSNEKLFF

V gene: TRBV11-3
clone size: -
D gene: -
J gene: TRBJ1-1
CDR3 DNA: TGTGCCAGCAGCTTAGCAGTTGGTACTGAAGCTTTCTTT
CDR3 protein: CASSLAVGTEAFF

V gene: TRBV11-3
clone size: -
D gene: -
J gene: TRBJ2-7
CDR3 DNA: TGTGCCAGCAGCTCGGGTGGGGAGCAGTACTTC
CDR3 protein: CASSSGGEQYF

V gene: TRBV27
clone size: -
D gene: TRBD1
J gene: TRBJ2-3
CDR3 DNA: TGTGCCAGCAGTCCCCGACAGGGGGCGAGAGATACGCAGTATTTT
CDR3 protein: CASSPRQGARDTQYF

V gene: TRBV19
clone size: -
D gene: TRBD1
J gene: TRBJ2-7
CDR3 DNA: TGTGCCAGTAGTATAGGGCGGACAGGGTCGTACGAGCAGTACTTC
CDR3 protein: CASSIGRTGSYEQYF

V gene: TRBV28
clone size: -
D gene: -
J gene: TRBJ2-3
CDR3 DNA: TGTGCCAGCAGTTTGGGCCGCACAGATACGCAGTATTTT
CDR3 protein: CASSLGRTDTQYF

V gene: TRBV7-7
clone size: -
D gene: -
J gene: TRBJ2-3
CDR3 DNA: TGTGCTAGCAGCGCCCCCGGGAAGACTAGCACAGATACGCAGTATTTT
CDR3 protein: CASSAPGKTSTDTQYF

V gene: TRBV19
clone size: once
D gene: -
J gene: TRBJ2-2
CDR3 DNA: TGTGCCAGTCACAGGGGAGGAAAGGGCACCGGGGAGCTGTTTTTT
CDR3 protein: CASHRGGKGTGELFF

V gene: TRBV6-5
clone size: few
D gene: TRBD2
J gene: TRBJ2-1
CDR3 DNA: TGTGCCAGCAGTAGAACAAGAACTAGCGACGAGCAGTTCTTC
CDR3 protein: CASSRTRTSDEQFF

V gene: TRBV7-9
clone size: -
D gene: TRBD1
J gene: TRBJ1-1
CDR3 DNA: TGTGCCAGCAGTTCCACCCAACCAGGGGGTACTGAAGCTTTCTTT
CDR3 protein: CASSSTQPGGTEAFF

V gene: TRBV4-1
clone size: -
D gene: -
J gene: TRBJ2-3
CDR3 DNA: TGCGCCAGCAGCCCACTAGCCCCGGCAGATACGCAGTATTTT
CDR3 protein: CASSPLAPADTQYF

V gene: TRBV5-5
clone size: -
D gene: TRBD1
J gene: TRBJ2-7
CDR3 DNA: TGTGCCAGCAGCTCAGGACAGGGGCGAAGCGAGCAGTACTTC
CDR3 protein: CASSSGQGRSEQYF

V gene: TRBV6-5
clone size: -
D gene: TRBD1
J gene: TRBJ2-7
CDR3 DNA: TGTGCCAGCACCCTGACAGGGGGCTACGAGCAGTACTTC
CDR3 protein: CASTLTGGYEQYF

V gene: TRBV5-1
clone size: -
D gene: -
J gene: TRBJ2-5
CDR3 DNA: TGCGCCAGCAGTCGGGACACCCCGTACCAAGAGACCCAGTACTTC
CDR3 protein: CASSRDTPYQETQYF

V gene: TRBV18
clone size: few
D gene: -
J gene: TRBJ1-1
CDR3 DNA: TGTGCCAGCTCCGCCGCGGGGAACACTGAAGCTTTCTTT
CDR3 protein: CASSAAGNTEAFF

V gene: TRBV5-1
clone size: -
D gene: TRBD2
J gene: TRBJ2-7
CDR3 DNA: TGCGCCAGCAGCTTGGCCCCGGGAGGTTTCTACGAGCAGTACTTC
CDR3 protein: CASSLAPGGFYEQYF

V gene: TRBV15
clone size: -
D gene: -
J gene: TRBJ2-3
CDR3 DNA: TGTGCCACCGGGGCGTCGTGGCGGACCCAAGGGGATACGCAGTATTTT
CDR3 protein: CATGASWRTQGDTQYF

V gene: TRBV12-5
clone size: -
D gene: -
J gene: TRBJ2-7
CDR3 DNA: TGTGCTAGTGGTTTGGTGGCCCAGGAGCAGTACTTC
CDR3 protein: CASGLVAQEQYF

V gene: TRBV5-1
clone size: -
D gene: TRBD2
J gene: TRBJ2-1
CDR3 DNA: TGCGCCAGCACCCCGGGACGGGGGACTAGCGGGAGGGACAATGAGCAGTTCTTC
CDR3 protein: CASTPGRGTSGRDNEQFF

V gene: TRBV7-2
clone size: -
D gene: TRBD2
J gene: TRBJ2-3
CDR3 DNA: TGTGCCAGCAGCTTAGCGGGAGGGAGGGGAGATACGCAGTATTTT
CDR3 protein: CASSLAGGRGDTQYF

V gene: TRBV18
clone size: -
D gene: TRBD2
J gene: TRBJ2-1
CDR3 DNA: TGTGCCAGCTCACCCGAGCGGGGACTATCCTACAATGAGCAGTTCTTC
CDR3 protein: CASSPERGLSYNEQFF

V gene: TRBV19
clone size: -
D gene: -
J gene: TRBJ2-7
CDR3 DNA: TGTGCCAGTAGTATACGTCTAGTTCACGAGCAGTACTTC
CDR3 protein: CASSIRLVHEQYF

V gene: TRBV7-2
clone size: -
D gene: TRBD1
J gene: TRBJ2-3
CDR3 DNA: TGTGCCAGCAGCCCTACCGGGACAGCAGATACGCAGTATTTT
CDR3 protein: CASSPTGTADTQYF

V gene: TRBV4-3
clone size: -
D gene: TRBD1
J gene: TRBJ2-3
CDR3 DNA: TGCGCCAGCAGCCAAGTGCCAGGGACAGCAGATACGCAGTATTTT
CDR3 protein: CASSQVPGTADTQYF

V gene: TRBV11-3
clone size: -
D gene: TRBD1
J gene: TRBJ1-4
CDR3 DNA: TGTGCCAGCAGTACCACGGGACAGCCTAATGAAAAACTGTTTTTT
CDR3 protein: CASSTTGQPNEKLFF

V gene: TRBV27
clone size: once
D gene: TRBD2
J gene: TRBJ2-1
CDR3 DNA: TGTGCCAGCAGTCCCCGGGGAAGCGGGGCCCCTTCGGAAGAGCAGTTCTTC
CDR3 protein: CASSPRGSGAPSEEQFF

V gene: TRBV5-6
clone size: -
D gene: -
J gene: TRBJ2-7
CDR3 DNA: TGTGCCAGCAGCTTGGGTGTTAGCTTAGTTTACGAGCAGTACTTC
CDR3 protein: CASSLGVSLVYEQYF